This T cell receptor (beta chain) was found in a study of blood T cell repertoires in COVID-19. Study background: The origin of the acute and convalescent COVID-19 samples was the United States, Italy and Spain. PBMCs, B-cell-depleted T cells, or T cells provided the cDNA or gDNA that made up the material.

Sequenced by immunoSEQ multiplex PCR; TCRdb stores in-frame clones only, minus some. The repertoire holds around 54,000 clones, with about 92% as singletons. Germline V CDR1 and CDR2: WSHSY, SAAADI. The CDR3 sequence is 20 residues long. Unmatched junction bases numbered 17, after V lost 0 bases and J lost 4 bases. This clone was seen a few times. The rearrangement joins TRBV10-2 to TRBJ2-1, with 8 bases fitting TRBD2. The TCR originated in a human donor in a cohort sampled during active COVID-19. Sample: peripheral blood. Here the CDR3 reads CASSESLREGQRKTYNEQFF. The DNA of the CDR3 is TGCGCCAGCAGTGAGTCGCTACGGGAGGGCCAGAGAAAAACTTACAATGAGCAGTTCTTC.